Below, 27 T cell receptor beta chains from the same sample are listed, as sequenced in a study of blood T cells in healthy people across ages. The second PCR ran roughly 6 to 12 cycles with a sample-barcoded 5' primer and J-beta primers. TCRdb re-called the 5' RACE reads through MiXCR, storing one row per CDR3 protein. The data show around 1,000,000 distinct CDR3 sequences, with around 27% seen just once and around 0.75% held by the top ten. These data also featured in a second study, about T cells of mothers and their children.

The specimen sequenced was blood. These receptors all come from a girl aged 2-10 years in good health.

CDR3 DNA: TGCGCCAGCAGCTTGGGAATTGGGAACGAGCAGTACTTC. Translation gives CASSLGIGNEQYF. The chain combines TRBV5-1 with TRBJ2-7; unclear D gene. CDR1 and CDR2 (germline): SGHRS, YFSETQ. V was trimmed by 0 bases and J by 5 bases, leaving 9 bases between them. The CDR3 is made up of 13 amino acids.

This chain connects TRBV19 to TRBJ1-1, with a weak D call TRBD1 (6 bases). Per the germline V gene, CDR1 is LNHDA and CDR2 is SQIVND (reference sequence). V dropped 3 bases and J dropped 7 bases, with 15 bases sitting between them. CDR3 size: 14 residues. CDR3 coding DNA: TGTGCCAGTAGTATCGTCGCAGGGACAATTGAAGCTTTCTTT. Translation gives CASSIVAGTIEAFF.

This clonotype has only a few counts. The chain employs TRBV29-1 and TRBJ2-1; TRBD2 might be the D (6 bases). Germline V gives CDR1 SQVTM, CDR2 ANQGSEA. Deletions cut 5 bases from V and 9 bases from J, with 17 bases between. This CDR3 contains 13 residues. The CDR3 region has the DNA TGCAGCGTTTTCGGGGGAGCGCGGAGTGAGCAGTTCTTC. As protein: CSVFGGARSEQFF.

The chain recombines TRBV29-1 with TRBJ1-2; 9 bases line up with TRBD1. The CDR3 spans 13 residues. Unmatched junction bases numbered 6, after V lost 3 bases and J lost 7 bases. Germline CDR1 is SQVTM and CDR2 is ANQGSEA. CDR3 amino acids: CSVDRTGAGGYTF. The CDR3 DNA reads as TGCAGCGTTGACCGGACAGGGGCTGGTGGCTACACCTTC.

In its sample, this clonotype was seen a few times. The rearrangement uses TRBV7-2 and TRBJ2-5; the D gene could be TRBD1 or TRBD2 (5 bases each). The germline gives CDR1 SGHTA, CDR2 FQGNSA. This CDR3 spans 12 amino acids. V dropped 10 bases and J dropped 2 bases, with 11 bases sitting between them. The chain's CDR3 is CAIRWGQETQYF. The CDR3 coding sequence is TGTGCCATCCGCTGGGGGCAAGAGACCCAGTACTTC.

This clonotype appeared a few times. V is TRBV7-6 and J is TRBJ2-1; the match to TRBD2 covers 7 bases. Trimming at V came to 3 bases and at J to 6 bases, leaving 5 bases not matched to a gene. Germline V CDR1 and CDR2: SGHVS, FNYEAQ. The CDR3 extends over 14 amino acids. The CDR3 DNA reads TGTGCCAGCAGCTTTAACGGCGGGAGCAATGAGCAGTTCTTC. It codes for CASSFNGGSNEQFF.

This clonotype was recorded a few times. This sequence joins TRBV7-9 and TRBJ1-2; no clear D gene. CDR3 length equals 14 residues. Trimming removed 1 base at V and 8 bases at J, with 14 bases between. Looked up from germline, CDR1 is SEHNR and CDR2 is FQNEAQ (reference sequence). The CDR3 reads CASSLDPGSRGYTF. In DNA form, the CDR3 reads TGTGCCAGCAGCTTAGACCCGGGGTCGCGCGGCTACACCTTC.

CDR3 region: CASSLGGDLVRVKVRQFF. The CDR3 DNA reads TGTGCCAGCAGCTTAGGGGGGGATCTAGTTCGGGTTAAGGTACGCCAGTTCTTC. This chain links TRBV7-8 with TRBJ2-1; a weak D match, TRBD2 (6 bases). Germline V lookup: CDR1 SGHVS, CDR2 FQNEAQ. V was trimmed by 1 base and J by 13 bases, leaving 29 bases between them. The CDR3 is 18 residues long. The entire variable domain, with the rest obtained from reference TRBV7-8 and TRBJ2-1, is as follows: GAGVSQSPRYKVAKRGQDVALRCDPISGHVSLFWYQQALGQGPEFLTYFQNEAQLDKSGLPSDRFFAERPEGSVSTLKIQRTQQEDSAVYLCASSLGGDLVRVKVRQFFGPGTRLTVL.

The chain carries TRBV29-1 and TRBJ1-6, with D uncertain. The CDR3 runs 13 residues. The germline CDR1 and CDR2 sequences are SQVTM and ANQGSEA. Trimming took off 0 bases at V and 7 bases at J, with 7 bases between the two ends. The CDR3 DNA reads TGCAGCGTTGAAGATCGGGAAAATTCACCCCTCCACTTT. Encoded protein: CSVEDRENSPLHF.

V is TRBV4-3 and J is TRBJ2-5; 10 bases are shared with TRBD1. The DNA end favors TRBJ2-7, so the J call may be wrong. This CDR3 is 15 amino acids long. Germline CDR1 and CDR2: LGHNA and YSLEER. The CDR3 DNA is TGCGCCAGCAGCTCGTGGACAGGGGGAAATTACGAGCAGTACTTC. It codes for CASSSWTGGNYEQYF.

This clonotype has at least ten counts. The chain joins TRBV27 to TRBJ2-7; 11 positions match TRBD1. The V gene end was trimmed by 6 bases and the J gene end by 4 bases; junction bases not matched to a gene: 5. CDR1 and CDR2 from the germline V gene are MNHEY and SMNVEV (reference sequence). CDR3 length equals 14 residues. This CDR3 reads CASSAGTGGYEQYF. The CDR3 DNA sequence: TGTGCCAGCAGCGCCGGGACAGGGGGATACGAGCAGTACTTC.

There are a few counts of this clonotype. This chain links TRBV4-2 with TRBJ2-5; D is ambiguous. The J call may be faulty, since TRBJ2-7 better matches the DNA end. Germline V CDR1 and CDR2: LGHNA, YNFKEQ. This CDR3 spans 14 amino acids. CDR3 in DNA: TGTGCCAGCAGCCAAGAAGTGCTTCTTGCCGAGCAGTACTTC. Translating gives CASSQEVLLAEQYF.

This clonotype was found a few times. This rearrangement joins TRBV3-1 to TRBJ2-5, with no clear D. The tail of the sequence fits TRBJ2-7 better, so the J call may be wrong. Germline assignment: CDR1 LGHDT and CDR2 YNNKEL (reference sequence). CDR3 length equals 14 residues. CDR3 nucleotide sequence: TGTGCCAGCAGCCCCAGCTGGGGTTCCTACGAGCAGTACTTC. Translating it yields CASSPSWGSYEQYF.

This clonotype turned up a few times. J is TRBJ2-5 and V is TRBV12-3 or TRBV12-4; maybe TRBD1 (5 bases). The DNA end lines up better with TRBJ2-1; the J call may be wrong. The CDR3 has 12 amino acids. CDR3 sequence: CASNHRSNEQFF. CDR3 DNA: TGTGCCAGCAACCACAGGAGTAATGAGCAGTTCTTC.

CDR3 residues: CASIDIAYEQYF. The CDR3 nucleotides are TGTGCCAGCATCGACATTGCCTACGAGCAGTACTTC. V gene TRBV25-1 combines with J gene TRBJ2-7; D remains unclear. Germline values: CDR1 MGHDK, CDR2 SYGVNS. The V and J ends lost 7 bases and 2 bases respectively, with 9 bases between them. The CDR3 spans 12 residues.

The rearrangement links TRBV5-1 to TRBJ2-3; either TRBD1 or TRBD2 may fit D (5 bases each). CDR1 and CDR2 from the germline V gene are SGHRS and YFSETQ. CDR3 length: 14 residues. The V end was cut by 4 bases, the J end by 6 bases, with 15 bases between. The CDR3, as DNA: TGCGCCAGCAGCCCGAGGGGCGGACCGGATACGCAGTATTTT. Translated, it gives CASSPRGGPDTQYF.

The chain joins TRBV7-3 to TRBJ1-6; D ambiguous. V lost 1 base, J lost 9 bases, and 10 bases lay in between. Germline CDR1 and CDR2: SGHTA and FQGTGA. This CDR3 contains 14 residues. The CDR3 DNA sequence: TGTGCCAGCAGCTTAATGGGTTCCAGTTCACCCCTCCACTTT. This codes for CASSLMGSSSPLHF.

In this sample, this clonotype turned up a few times. This chain connects TRBV23-1 to TRBJ2-4, with D unclear. TRBV23-1 falls under the ORF class, with uncertain function. The germline V and J ends were trimmed by 1 base and 0 bases, with 16 bases remaining between them. This CDR3 has 18 residues. CDR3 in amino acids: CASSQFFGDVIAKNIQYF. For the CDR3, the DNA is TGCGCCAGCAGTCAATTCTTTGGAGACGTGATAGCCAAAAACATTCAGTACTTC.

The chain is built from TRBV14 and TRBJ2-1; no clear D. CDR1 and CDR2 from the germline V gene are SGHDN and FVKESK. The CDR3 sequence is 17 residues long. The germline V and J ends were trimmed by 7 bases and 0 bases, with 19 bases remaining between them. CDR3 residues: CASTPRVAQSSYNEQFF. As DNA, the CDR3 is TGTGCCAGCACCCCAAGGGTCGCCCAAAGCTCCTACAATGAGCAGTTCTTC.

The CDR3 DNA sequence: TGCGCCAGCAGCCAAGATTGGGGTATTAGTGCCGGGGAGCTGTTTTTT. This gives the protein CASSQDWGISAGELFF. The chain combines TRBV4-3 with TRBJ2-2; D is uncertain. The CDR3 has 16 amino acids. The V gene's germline CDR1 is LGHNA and CDR2 YSLEER. Trimming took off 0 bases at V and 6 bases at J, with 14 bases between the two ends.

The V gene is TRBV19, the J gene TRBJ2-3, with D perhaps assigned TRBD1 or TRBD2 (5 bases each). CDR1 is LNHDA, CDR2 SQIVND, per germline (reference sequence). The ends were cut back, 8 bases at V and 2 bases at J, with 11 bases in the middle. This CDR3 spans 13 amino acids. In DNA, the CDR3 is TGTGCCAGTGGGGACCTTTACACAGATACGCAGTATTTT. Its translation is CASGDLYTDTQYF.

In this sample, this clonotype turned up a few times. This chain links TRBV20-1 with TRBJ1-5; a weak D match, TRBD1 (6 bases). This CDR3 spans 12 amino acids. Trimming cost V 6 bases and J 9 bases, with 15 bases left between them. Germline V gives CDR1 DFQATT, CDR2 SNEGSKA (reference sequence). In nucleotides, the CDR3 is TGCAGTGCGGGGGCGCCTTCGGGGCCCCAGCATTTT. Translation: CSAGAPSGPQHF.

The genes are TRBV5-1 and TRBJ2-7, with a tentative D call TRBD1 (5 bases). Germline V lookup: CDR1 SGHRS, CDR2 YFSETQ. The CDR3 totals 15 residues. Between the trimmed V and J ends, which lost 2 bases and 3 bases, there was a span of 15 bases. CDR3 in amino acids: CASSFSPQGGYEQYF. For the CDR3, the DNA is TGCGCCAGCAGCTTCTCACCTCAGGGTGGCTACGAGCAGTACTTC.

The V call is TRBV29-1, the J call TRBJ2-1, with TRBD1 identical over 9 bases. V lost 7 bases, J lost 2 bases, and 3 bases stayed unmatched. Germline V gene sequence: CDR1 SQVTM, CDR2 ANQGSEA. The CDR3 runs 13 residues. The CDR3 region is CSADRGPYNEQFF. CDR3 in DNA: TGCAGCGCGGACAGGGGTCCCTACAATGAGCAGTTCTTC.

J is TRBJ2-3 and V is TRBV7-3, with D possibly TRBD1 on 6 matching bases. V dropped 8 bases and J dropped 2 bases, with 14 bases sitting between them. Germline CDR1 reads SGHTA; CDR2 reads FQGTGA. CDR3 length: 14 amino acids. DNA of the CDR3: TGTGCCAGCGGCCGAGAGGGACACACAGATACGCAGTATTTT. As protein: CASGREGHTDTQYF.

The rearrangement links TRBV5-5 to TRBJ2-4, with D perhaps being TRBD1 or TRBD2 (5 bases each). CDR1 is SGHKS and CDR2 is YYEKEE in the germline V gene (reference sequence). V gave up 1 base and J gave up 9 bases, with 11 bases separating them. This CDR3 has 13 amino acids. The CDR3 region is CASSLRDQSIQYF. CDR3 in DNA: TGTGCCAGCAGCTTGCGGGACCAAAGCATTCAGTACTTC. Filled out from reference TRBV5-5 and TRBJ2-4, the complete variable domain reads DAGVTQSPTHLIKTRGQQVTLRCSPISGHKSVSWYQQVLGQGPQFIFQYYEKEERGRGNFPDRFSARQFPNYSSELNVNALLLGDSALYLCASSLRDQSIQYFGAGTRLSVL.

As to this clonotype: An end of the junction does not agree with germline; a read error may underlie this. J is TRBJ2-1 and V is TRBV20-1; the D is unclear. Germline assignment: CDR1 DFQATT and CDR2 SNEGSKA (reference sequence). The CDR3 runs 12 residues. The DNA of the CDR3 is TGCAGTGCTAGGGGCTCCGACAATGAGCAGTTCTTC. As protein: CSARGSDNEQFF.